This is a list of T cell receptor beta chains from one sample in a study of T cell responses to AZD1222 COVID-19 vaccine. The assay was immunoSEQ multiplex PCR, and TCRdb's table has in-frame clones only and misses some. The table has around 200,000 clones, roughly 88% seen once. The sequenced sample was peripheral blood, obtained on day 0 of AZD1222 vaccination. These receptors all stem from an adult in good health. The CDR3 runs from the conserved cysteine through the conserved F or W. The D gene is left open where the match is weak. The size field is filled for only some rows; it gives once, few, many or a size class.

CDR3 DNA: TGTGCCAGCAGTCAAAGAGAGGGGCTCCTAGGAGCTTTCTTT; CDR3 protein: CASSQREGLLGAFF; V gene: TRBV3-1/TRBV3-2; clone size: .; D gene: .; J gene: TRBJ1-1
CDR3 DNA: TGTGCCTGGAGTGATACCTTTGGGAACACTGAAGCTTTCTTT; CDR3 protein: CAWSDTFGNTEAFF; V gene: TRBV30; clone size: .; D gene: .; J gene: TRBJ1-1
CDR3 DNA: TGTGCCAGTAGTATAGAGGCGTCTGGAAACACCATATATTTT; CDR3 protein: CASSIEASGNTIYF; V gene: TRBV19; clone size: .; D gene: .; J gene: TRBJ1-3
CDR3 DNA: TGCGCCAGCAGCTTGACCACGCCTGCTGTATATGAGCAGTTCTTC; CDR3 protein: CASSLTTPAVYEQFF; V gene: TRBV5-1; clone size: .; D gene: .; J gene: TRBJ2-1
CDR3 DNA: TGTGCCAGCAGATTACTTGAGGGCGGCTACACCTTC; CDR3 protein: CASRLLEGGYTF; V gene: TRBV6-5; clone size: .; D gene: .; J gene: TRBJ1-2
CDR3 DNA: TGTGCCAGCAGTGCAGCACACTCTGGGACTCGAACCTACGAGCAGTACTTC; CDR3 protein: CASSAAHSGTRTYEQYF; V gene: TRBV6-1; clone size: .; D gene: .; J gene: TRBJ2-7
CDR3 DNA: TGTGCCAGCGGTGAGGGGACTAGCGGAGACAATGAGCAGTTCTTC; CDR3 protein: CASGEGTSGDNEQFF; V gene: TRBV6-4; clone size: .; D gene: TRBD2; J gene: TRBJ2-1
CDR3 DNA: TGCGCCAGCAGCCAACGCGGACAGGGGAATAATTCACCCCTCCACTTT; CDR3 protein: CASSQRGQGNNSPLHF; V gene: TRBV4-1; clone size: once; D gene: TRBD1; J gene: TRBJ1-6
CDR3 DNA: TGTGCCAGTAGTATCGGACGGATAATCCAAGTTAACTATGGCTACACCTTC; CDR3 protein: CASSIGRIIQVNYGYTF; V gene: TRBV19; clone size: .; D gene: .; J gene: TRBJ1-2
CDR3 DNA: TGTGCCAGCAGTGTTGTCAGTCAGCCCCAGCATTTT; CDR3 protein: CASSVVSQPQHF; V gene: TRBV12-3/TRBV12-4; clone size: .; D gene: .; J gene: TRBJ1-5
CDR3 DNA: TGTGCCAGCAGCCAAGGTCTCGGAGAAAAACTGTTTTTT; CDR3 protein: CASSQGLGEKLFF; V gene: TRBV3-1/TRBV3-2; clone size: .; D gene: .; J gene: TRBJ1-4
CDR3 DNA: TGTGCCATCAGTGAGTACCAATCTGGGGCCAACGTCCTGACTTTC; CDR3 protein: CAISEYQSGANVLTF; V gene: TRBV10-3; clone size: .; D gene: .; J gene: TRBJ2-6
CDR3 DNA: TGTGCCAGCAGCCTTCGGTCAGGGGAGGGCGGGGAGCTGTTTTTT; CDR3 protein: CASSLRSGEGGELFF; V gene: TRBV4-2; clone size: .; D gene: .; J gene: TRBJ2-2
CDR3 DNA: TGTGCCAGCAACCCCCCTGGGGCCAACGTCCTGACTTTC; CDR3 protein: CASNPPGANVLTF; V gene: TRBV12-3/TRBV12-4; clone size: .; D gene: .; J gene: TRBJ2-6
CDR3 DNA: TGTGCCAGCAGCCGGGTAACAGGGACAGGGAGGGATGGCTACACCTTC; CDR3 protein: CASSRVTGTGRDGYTF; V gene: TRBV5-4; clone size: .; D gene: TRBD1; J gene: TRBJ1-2
CDR3 DNA: TGTGCCAGCAGTGACCGACGGAGTAGCGCCGGGGAGCTGTTTTTT; CDR3 protein: CASSDRRSSAGELFF; V gene: TRBV6-2/TRBV6-3; clone size: .; D gene: .; J gene: TRBJ2-2
CDR3 DNA: TGTGCCAGCTCACCAAACAGGGAAGGCTATGGCTACACCTTC; CDR3 protein: CASSPNREGYGYTF; V gene: TRBV18; clone size: .; D gene: .; J gene: TRBJ1-2
CDR3 DNA: TGTGCCAGCAGCGTCACAGGAAAGGGGTCACCCCTCCACTTT; CDR3 protein: CASSVTGKGSPLHF; V gene: TRBV9; clone size: few; D gene: .; J gene: TRBJ1-6
CDR3 DNA: TGTGCCAGCAGCTCGGGTGGTGGGCTAGATGAAGAGACCCAGTACTTC; CDR3 protein: CASSSGGGLDEETQYF; V gene: TRBV11-1; clone size: .; D gene: .; J gene: TRBJ2-5
CDR3 DNA: TGTGCCAGTAGTATCGAGTCGGGGCAGGGCTATGGCTACACCTTC; CDR3 protein: CASSIESGQGYGYTF; V gene: TRBV19; clone size: .; D gene: .; J gene: TRBJ1-2
CDR3 DNA: TGTGCCAGCAGTACCCGTCTCCCCAGGGGCGACACCATATATTTT; CDR3 protein: CASSTRLPRGDTIYF; V gene: TRBV28; clone size: once; D gene: .; J gene: TRBJ1-3
CDR3 DNA: TGTGCCAGCAGCCCCGGGGGGCGAGCTGAAGCTTTCTTT; CDR3 protein: CASSPGGRAEAFF; V gene: TRBV6-5; clone size: once; D gene: .; J gene: TRBJ1-1
CDR3 DNA: TGTGCCACCCGGACAGGGTACACCGGGGAGCTGTTTTTT; CDR3 protein: CATRTGYTGELFF; V gene: TRBV19; clone size: .; D gene: TRBD1; J gene: TRBJ2-2
CDR3 DNA: TGTGCCAGCTTTGGGGGAGAAAAACTGTTTTTT; CDR3 protein: CASFGGEKLFF; V gene: TRBV6-5; clone size: .; D gene: .; J gene: TRBJ1-4
CDR3 DNA: TGTGCCAGCAGGCCTGGAGGGCAGCGATCCTACGAGCAGTACTTC; CDR3 protein: CASRPGGQRSYEQYF; V gene: TRBV6-5; clone size: .; D gene: .; J gene: TRBJ2-7
CDR3 DNA: TGTGCCAGCCGCACATGGGACAGGAATGAGCAGTTCTTC; CDR3 protein: CASRTWDRNEQFF; V gene: TRBV28; clone size: .; D gene: TRBD1; J gene: TRBJ2-1
CDR3 DNA: TGTGCCAGCAGTCCGGGAGTGGGGTTTAGCACAGATACGCAGTATTTT; CDR3 protein: CASSPGVGFSTDTQYF; V gene: TRBV6-4; clone size: .; D gene: .; J gene: TRBJ2-3
CDR3 DNA: TGTGCCAGCAGCTTGCAGGGCGGTGAAAAACTGTTTTTT; CDR3 protein: CASSLQGGEKLFF; V gene: TRBV5-4; clone size: .; D gene: .; J gene: TRBJ1-4
CDR3 DNA: TGCGCCAGCAGTGAGTCGAGGGAGGGTAATCAGCCCCAGCATTTT; CDR3 protein: CASSESREGNQPQHF; V gene: TRBV10-1; clone size: .; D gene: .; J gene: TRBJ1-5
CDR3 DNA: TGTGCCAGCAGCGTAGCAGGCAACTATGGCTACACCTTC; CDR3 protein: CASSVAGNYGYTF; V gene: TRBV9; clone size: once; D gene: .; J gene: TRBJ1-2
CDR3 DNA: TGTGCCAGCAGCTTAATGGGGTCGGGGGACTATGGCTACACCTTC; CDR3 protein: CASSLMGSGDYGYTF; V gene: TRBV13; clone size: .; D gene: .; J gene: TRBJ1-2
CDR3 DNA: TGTGCCAGCAGCTTAGCGACTGGCGGGGGGGCCTACGAGCAGTACTTC; CDR3 protein: CASSLATGGGAYEQYF; V gene: TRBV7-6; clone size: .; D gene: TRBD2; J gene: TRBJ2-7
CDR3 DNA: TGTGCCACCAGCAAATGGACAGGGCCGATCAATGAGCAGTTCTTC; CDR3 protein: CATSKWTGPINEQFF; V gene: TRBV15; clone size: once; D gene: TRBD1; J gene: TRBJ2-1
CDR3 DNA: TGCGCCAGCAGCCAAGATTCCGGGCCTCTCTATGGCTACACCTTC; CDR3 protein: CASSQDSGPLYGYTF; V gene: TRBV4-1; clone size: .; D gene: .; J gene: TRBJ1-2
CDR3 DNA: TGTGCCAGCAGCCCGACTAGCGGGGGAGGAGGAGAGACCCAGTACTTC; CDR3 protein: CASSPTSGGGGETQYF; V gene: TRBV7-2; clone size: .; D gene: TRBD2; J gene: TRBJ2-5
CDR3 DNA: TGTGCCAGCAGTTTGTCCCCGGGACAGTACTATGGCTACACCTTC; CDR3 protein: CASSLSPGQYYGYTF; V gene: TRBV27; clone size: .; D gene: TRBD1; J gene: TRBJ1-2
CDR3 DNA: TGTGCCAGCAGCCAAGGTCACACCGGGGAGCTGTTTTTT; CDR3 protein: CASSQGHTGELFF; V gene: TRBV3-1/TRBV3-2; clone size: .; D gene: .; J gene: TRBJ2-2
CDR3 DNA: TGTGCCAGCAGCTTAGCACCAGCGGGGGGTGTGGAGACCCAGTACTTC; CDR3 protein: CASSLAPAGGVETQYF; V gene: TRBV7-2; clone size: .; D gene: TRBD2; J gene: TRBJ2-5
CDR3 DNA: TGTGCCAGCAGCAAACGGATTGCCCGGGATAAACGCAATCAGCCCCAGCATTTT; CDR3 protein: CASSKRIARDKRNQPQHF; V gene: TRBV21-1; clone size: few; D gene: .; J gene: TRBJ1-5
CDR3 DNA: TGTGCCAGTAGTCCTGGACTAGCGGGCGAAATCTACGAGCAGTACTTC; CDR3 protein: CASSPGLAGEIYEQYF; V gene: TRBV19; clone size: once; D gene: TRBD2; J gene: TRBJ2-7